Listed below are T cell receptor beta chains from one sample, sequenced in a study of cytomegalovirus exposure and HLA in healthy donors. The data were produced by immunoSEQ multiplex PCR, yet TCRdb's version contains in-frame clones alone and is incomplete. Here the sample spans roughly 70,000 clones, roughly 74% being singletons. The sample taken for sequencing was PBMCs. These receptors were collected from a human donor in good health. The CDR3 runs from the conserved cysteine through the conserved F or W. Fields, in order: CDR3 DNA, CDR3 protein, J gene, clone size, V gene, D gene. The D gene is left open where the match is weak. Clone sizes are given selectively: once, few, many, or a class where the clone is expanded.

TGTGCCAGCAGTGCGGAGACAGCGAACACTGAAGCTTTCTTT	CASSAETANTEAFF	TRBJ1-1	few	TRBV6-1	.
TGCACCAGCAGCCAAAAACCGGGACCGCGGGAGGGCAACGAGCAGTACTTC	CTSSQKPGPREGNEQYF	TRBJ2-7	few	TRBV1	.
TGTGCCAGCAACGGGACTCGGGGAACTGAAGCTTTCTTT	CASNGTRGTEAFF	TRBJ1-1	.	TRBV6-6	.
TGTGCCAGCAGTTACACGGGACAGGGGAATGAGCAGTTCTTC	CASSYTGQGNEQFF	TRBJ2-1	.	TRBV6-6	TRBD1
TGTGCCAGCACTCCCCAGGGGCTCTTTGAAGCTTTCTTT	CASTPQGLFEAFF	TRBJ1-1	.	TRBV2	.
TGTGCCAGCAGTTACCCTCTAGCGGGAGGAACAGGTGAGCAGTTCTTC	CASSYPLAGGTGEQFF	TRBJ2-1	few	TRBV6-6	TRBD2
TGTGCCAGCTCACCGATTGCGGGAGGGAGCACAGATACGCAGTATTTT	CASSPIAGGSTDTQYF	TRBJ2-3	.	TRBV18	TRBD2
TGTGCCAGTAGTGTCGGGACTCCTCCTCAAGAGACCCAGTACTTC	CASSVGTPPQETQYF	TRBJ2-5	.	TRBV19	.
TGCGCCAGCAGCCAACTAATTCCCCGGACAGGGATGAGCTACGAGCAGTACTTC	CASSQLIPRTGMSYEQYF	TRBJ2-7	.	TRBV4-1	TRBD1
TGTGCCAGCAGCTTACGTCAGGGGGGACTTCTGAACACTGAAGCTTTCTTT	CASSLRQGGLLNTEAFF	TRBJ1-1	.	TRBV7-8	TRBD1
TGTGCCAGCAGCCCTGCGGGCGCTGAAGCTTTCTTT	CASSPAGAEAFF	TRBJ1-1	.	TRBV7-9	.
TGCGCCAGCAGTCCGGGACAGGGGATTCCTACGCAGTATTTT	CASSPGQGIPTQYF	TRBJ2-3	.	TRBV5-1	TRBD1
TGTGCCAGCAGCCTGGGACTAAAACTGTTTTTT	CASSLGLKLFF	TRBJ1-4	once	TRBV13	.
TGTGCCAGCAGCTCCACAACTAGCGGGATTTACACCGGGGAGCTGTTTTTT	CASSSTTSGIYTGELFF	TRBJ2-2	.	TRBV9	TRBD2
TGTGCCAGCAGTGACGACAGGGGGTTGACTGAAGCTTTCTTT	CASSDDRGLTEAFF	TRBJ1-1	.	TRBV6-1	TRBD1
TGTGCCAGCAGTTCCGGGACAGCGACCCAGAAGATCTTC	CASSSGTATQKIF	TRBJ2-1	once	TRBV28	TRBD1
TGCAGCGTTGACGAAAGGGGGCAGGGGAAGTACAATGAGCAGTTCTTC	CSVDERGQGKYNEQFF	TRBJ2-1	.	TRBV29-1	TRBD1
TGTGCCAGCAGTCCCAGGGGGTCGGATACGCAGTATTTT	CASSPRGSDTQYF	TRBJ2-3	.	TRBV27	TRBD1
TGCGCCAGCAGCTTGACACAGGGGCTATTCTCCTATGGCTACACCTTC	CASSLTQGLFSYGYTF	TRBJ1-2	.	TRBV5-1	TRBD1
TGTGCCAGCAGGCCTCCACTAGCGGGGGACAATGAGCAGTTCTTC	CASRPPLAGDNEQFF	TRBJ2-1	.	TRBV27	TRBD2